One and the same sample provided the 23 T cell receptor beta chains below, sequenced in a study of T cell responses to AZD1222 COVID-19 vaccine. The protocol was immunoSEQ multiplex PCR, while the TCRdb copy is restricted to in-frame clones and leaves out a portion. Of under 200,000 clones in the sample, 90% are singletons; the top ten hold roughly 1.6%. This specimen consisted of peripheral blood, obtained on day 0 of AZD1222 vaccination. These receptors were taken from an adult in good health.

The chain recombines TRBV28 with TRBJ1-1; D is unresolved. Germline loops: CDR1 MDHEN, CDR2 SYDVKM. V was shortened by 7 bases and J by 0 bases, with 12 bases between the two germline ends. This CDR3 has 14 residues. In nucleotides, the CDR3 is TGTGCCAGCATCCGTGACACAATGAACACTGAAGCTTTCTTT. It codes for CASIRDTMNTEAFF.

This clone turned up a few times. This chain joins TRBV29-1 and TRBJ1-2; D call uncertain. The CDR3 covers 12 residues. Germline lookup yields CDR1 SQVTM and CDR2 ANQGSEA. V was cut by 3 bases and J by 6 bases, with 11 bases left in between. The CDR3 sequence: CSVDWGFDGYTF. The CDR3 region has the DNA TGCAGCGTTGACTGGGGATTCGATGGCTACACCTTC. The full variable domain, rest sourced from reference TRBV29-1 and TRBJ1-2, is SAVISQKPSRDICQRGTSLTIQCQVDSQVTMMFWYRQQPGQSLTLIATANQGSEATYESGFVIDKFPISRPNLTFSTLTVSNMSPEDSSIYLCSVDWGFDGYTFGSGTRLTVV.

The chain combines TRBV10-3 with TRBJ1-6; 7 bases fit TRBD1. The trim removed 10 bases at V and 9 bases at J, leaving 12 bases unmatched. This CDR3 has 14 amino acids. CDR1 is ENHRY and CDR2 is SYGVKD in the germline V gene. As DNA, the CDR3 is TGTGCCACGCTTGGGTCGGGACAGTTTTCACCCCTCCACTTT. Encoded protein: CATLGSGQFSPLHF.

The table lists this clone with a count of one. The CDR3 protein is CASSLDPPATEAFF. CDR3 sequence (DNA): TGCGCCAGCAGCTTGGATCCCCCAGCAACTGAAGCTTTCTTT. The chain carries TRBV5-1 and TRBJ1-1, with D hard to call. Trimming removed 0 bases from V and 5 bases from J, with 11 bases in between. This CDR3 is 14 amino acids long. CDR1 SGHRS and CDR2 YFSETQ come from the germline V gene.

This chain uses TRBV2 with TRBJ2-7; no definite D call. Trimming stripped 7 bases from V and 0 bases from J, with 7 bases between. From germline, CDR1 is SNHLY and CDR2 FYNNEI. The CDR3 is 12 residues long. The CDR3 spells CASTASSYEQYF. The CDR3 nucleotides read TGTGCCAGCACCGCCAGCTCCTACGAGCAGTACTTC.

The CDR3 DNA reads TGTGCCAGCAGTGAAAGGGGCTGGTTGAACACTGAAGCTTTCTTT. This sequence encodes CASSERGWLNTEAFF. The chain combines TRBV6-1 with TRBJ1-1, with D maybe TRBD1 (5 bases). CDR3 length equals 15 residues. The germline gives CDR1 MNHNS, CDR2 SASEGT. The V gene lost 2 bases and the J gene lost 0 bases, with 10 bases spanning the gap.

The chain carries TRBV5-1 and TRBJ1-1; 12 bases line up with TRBD1. The CDR3 runs to 18 residues. The V gene end was trimmed by 0 bases and the J gene end by 5 bases; junction bases not matched to a gene: 11. Germline values: CDR1 SGHRS, CDR2 YFSETQ. In DNA form, the CDR3 reads TGCGCCAGCAGCTTGGCACCGGGACAGGGGGCTAGTCGTACTGAAGCTTTCTTT. The encoded protein is CASSLAPGQGASRTEAFF.

The CDR3 loop reads CASSVDRGSYEQYF. The DNA for the CDR3 is TGTGCCAGCAGTGTAGACAGAGGTTCCTACGAGCAGTACTTC. The J gene is TRBJ2-7, the V gene TRBV25-1, with a tentative D call TRBD1 (5 bases). The germline V and J ends were trimmed by 4 bases and 1 base, with 11 bases remaining between them. CDR1 is MGHDK, CDR2 SYGVNS, per germline. This CDR3 comprises 14 residues.

The rearrangement joins TRBV5-1 to TRBJ1-5, with D uncertain. The CDR3 is 16 residues long. V lost 0 bases, J lost 3 bases, and 13 bases lay in between. Germline V gene sequence: CDR1 SGHRS, CDR2 YFSETQ. CDR3 protein: CASSLDPVEYNQPQHF. The CDR3 DNA follows: TGCGCCAGCAGCTTGGACCCAGTGGAGTACAATCAGCCCCAGCATTTT.

V and J are TRBV19 and TRBJ2-3, with 9 nucleotides matching TRBD1. The V gene's germline CDR1 is LNHDA and CDR2 SQIVND (reference sequence). V trimming: 6 bases; J trimming: 3 bases; junction bases outside the gene matches: 16. The CDR3 extends over 18 amino acids. The CDR3 loop is CASSTLQGDRARTDTQYF. The DNA of the CDR3 is TGTGCCAGTAGCACCCTCCAGGGGGACAGGGCGAGAACAGATACGCAGTATTTT.

The chain employs TRBV12-3 or TRBV12-4 and TRBJ1-2; D is uncertain. V lost 5 bases to trimming and J lost 6 bases, with 10 bases between them. There are 12 residues in the CDR3. The CDR3 is CASSIGLDGYTF. The CDR3, as DNA: TGTGCCAGCAGTATCGGACTTGATGGCTACACCTTC.

This chain uses TRBV3-1 (or the pseudogene TRBV3-2) with TRBJ2-2, with TRBD2 matching over 7 bases. This CDR3 comprises 15 residues. With 1 base clipped from V and 5 bases from J, the junction kept 4 bases outside the gene matches. Looked up from germline, CDR1 is LGHDT and CDR2 is YNNKEL (reference sequence). The CDR3 sequence is CASSQGAGVTGELFF. Here the CDR3 DNA reads TGTGCCAGCAGCCAAGGCGCGGGGGTGACCGGGGAGCTGTTTTTT.

The rearrangement links TRBV7-8 to TRBJ1-1, with TRBD1 matching 9 bases. With V trimmed by 4 bases and J by 3 bases, 12 bases remained unmatched. Germline CDR1 is SGHVS and CDR2 is FQNEAQ. CDR3 size: 17 residues. The CDR3 protein is CASSSGQGRLWDTEAFF. As DNA, the CDR3 is TGTGCCAGCAGCTCTGGACAGGGGAGATTGTGGGACACTGAAGCTTTCTTT.

In this sample, this clone turned up once. This sequence joins TRBV6-5 and TRBJ1-1, with 7 positions matching TRBD1. V lost 10 bases and J lost 0; bases outside the gene matches: 8. The CDR3 has 14 amino acids. The germline V gene has CDR1 MNHEY and CDR2 SVGAGI. CDR3 DNA: TGTGCCACAAAATCCGGGACAGTGAACACTGAAGCTTTCTTT. Amino acids: CATKSGTVNTEAFF.

The chain links TRBV28 to TRBJ1-4; D gene unclear. This CDR3 contains 15 residues. V lost 1 base and J 0 bases, leaving 6 bases between the germline ends. CDR1 and CDR2 from the germline V gene are MDHEN and SYDVKM. Here the CDR3 reads CASSLLGSTNEKLFF. The CDR3 DNA sequence: TGTGCCAGCAGTTTATTGGGGTCAACTAATGAAAAACTGTTTTTT.

In the case of this clone: Other DNA sequences in this specimen translate into the identical CDR3. This sequence joins TRBV5-1 and TRBJ1-2, with TRBD1 matching 10 bases. V lost 2 bases and J lost 4; bases outside the gene matches: 5. Germline V gives CDR1 SGHRS, CDR2 YFSETQ. This CDR3 spans 15 amino acids. The CDR3 nucleotides are TGCGCCAGCAGCTTCGGGACAGGGGCAGGCTATGGCTACACCTTC. Protein product: CASSFGTGAGYGYTF.

The rearrangement uses TRBV5-1 and TRBJ2-3; D remains unclear. The CDR3 extends over 15 amino acids. The V and J ends lost 0 bases and 6 bases respectively, with 14 bases between them. CDR1 and CDR2 (germline): SGHRS, YFSETQ. This CDR3 is CASSLAFPARDTQYF. The CDR3, as DNA: TGCGCCAGCAGCTTGGCGTTCCCTGCTCGGGATACGCAGTATTTT.

The chain recombines TRBV11-1 with TRBJ1-1; TRBD1 agrees at 8 bases. Germline V gene lookup returns CDR1 SGHAT and CDR2 FQDESV (reference sequence). CDR3 length: 15 residues. V was clipped by 5 bases and J by 4 bases; unmatched bases: 9. Here the CDR3 DNA reads TGTGCCAGCAGCGGACGGACAGGGTGGGGCACTGAAGCTTTCTTT. It specifies CASSGRTGWGTEAFF.

The chain recombines TRBV21-1 with TRBJ1-1; the table names TRBD1, a call not compared with the DNA. TRBV21-1 is flagged as a pseudogene. The CDR3 covers 16 residues. CDR3 in DNA: TGTGCCAGCAGCAAAGGGACAGACGACTTAGGGCCTGAAGCTTTCTTT. Encoded protein: CASSKGTDDLGPEAFF.

The chain has TRBV5-4 and TRBJ1-6; 8 nucleotides line up with TRBD1. Trimming took 4 bases from V and 7 from J; bases not matched to a gene: 4. The CDR3 extends over 14 amino acids. CDR1 is SGHNT, CDR2 YYREEE, per germline (reference sequence). The CDR3 DNA reads as TGTGCCAGCAGCCTACGACAGGGGAATTCACCCCTCCACTTT. Protein sequence: CASSLRQGNSPLHF.

The chain carries TRBV18 and TRBJ2-2; D may match TRBD1 or TRBD2 (5 bases each). Deletions cut 0 bases from V and 3 bases from J, with 11 bases between. The germline V gene has CDR1 KGHSH and CDR2 LQKENI. This CDR3 has 16 residues. The CDR3 sequence: CASSPPGTVDTGELFF. CDR3 coding DNA: TGTGCCAGCTCACCACCCGGGACGGTGGACACCGGGGAGCTGTTTTTT.

The chain employs TRBV7-2 and TRBJ1-2; 8 bases fit TRBD1. Trimming removed 5 bases from V and 2 bases from J; junction bases left unmatched: 4. Germline lookup yields CDR1 SGHTA and CDR2 FQGNSA. This CDR3 contains 14 residues. The chain's CDR3 is CASSPQGANYGYTF. The CDR3 DNA sequence: TGTGCCAGCAGCCCCCAGGGGGCGAACTATGGCTACACCTTC.

This clone was seen once. J is TRBJ2-1 and V is TRBV25-1; TRBD2 might be the D (5 bases). CDR1 and CDR2 (germline): MGHDK, SYGVNS. This CDR3 contains 16 residues. V lost 5 bases, J lost 0 bases, and 14 bases lay in between. The CDR3: CASSKEVQSSYNEQFF. The CDR3 DNA is TGTGCCAGCAGTAAGGAGGTGCAGAGCTCCTACAATGAGCAGTTCTTC.